This T cell receptor (beta chain) derives from a study of T cell responses to AZD1222 COVID-19 vaccine. Data came from immunoSEQ multiplex PCR; TCRdb stores just in-frame clones and leaves some out. Of about 180,000 clones in the sample, 88% are singletons; the top ten hold 25% to 30%. With 3 bases clipped from V and 8 bases from J, the junction kept 5 bases outside the gene matches. The germline V gene has CDR1 SGDLS and CDR2 YYNGEE. The CDR3 covers 15 residues. The origin of this receptor is an adult who received the AZD1222 COVID-19 vaccine. Sequenced material: peripheral blood, taken 28 days after the second AZD1222 dose. This rearrangement joins TRBV9 to TRBJ1-6, with 10 positions matching TRBD1. The CDR3 here is CASSATGGIDSPLHF. The CDR3 DNA follows: TGTGCCAGCAGCGCGACAGGGGGCATTGATTCACCCCTCCACTTT.